This is a list of T cell receptor beta chains from one sample in a study of blood T cell repertoires in COVID-19. Method: immunoSEQ multiplex PCR; TCRdb's copy keeps in-frame clones and lacks some. The sample includes about 160,000 clones, roughly 80% of them seen just once. The source material was PBMCs or T cells enriched from blood (not recorded which). These receptors came from a woman aged 55-69 years who had recovered from COVID-19. Each CDR3 is given with its conserved first and last residue. D genes are given only for firm matches. The listing skips clone size in some rows; elsewhere it reads once, few, many or a size class.

j_gene: TRBJ1-6
v_gene: TRBV7-2
abundance: few
d_gene: -
CDR3aa: CASSLGSASYNSPLHF
CDR3nt: TGTGCCAGCAGCTTAGGGTCGGCTAGCTATAATTCACCCCTCCACTTT

j_gene: TRBJ2-7
v_gene: TRBV18
abundance: once
d_gene: -
CDR3aa: CASSMGANEQYF
CDR3nt: TGTGCCAGCTCAATGGGCGCCAACGAGCAGTACTTC

j_gene: TRBJ2-5
v_gene: TRBV2
abundance: many
d_gene: TRBD2
CDR3aa: CASSDLGGAVETQYF
CDR3nt: TGTGCCAGCAGTGATCTCGGGGGGGCTGTGGAGACCCAGTACTTC

j_gene: TRBJ2-2
v_gene: TRBV28
abundance: few
d_gene: -
CDR3aa: CASRWTDNRSGELFF
CDR3nt: TGTGCCAGCAGATGGACAGACAATCGATCCGGGGAGCTGTTTTTT

j_gene: TRBJ2-1
v_gene: TRBV5-6
abundance: -
d_gene: -
CDR3aa: CASSLAYGAGFRSYNEQFF
CDR3nt: TGTGCCAGCAGCTTGGCCTACGGCGCGGGGTTTCGCTCCTACAATGAGCAGTTCTTC

j_gene: TRBJ2-2
v_gene: TRBV18
abundance: few
d_gene: TRBD2
CDR3aa: CASSRLAGGQANTGELFF
CDR3nt: TGTGCCAGCTCACGTCTAGCGGGGGGCCAAGCGAACACCGGGGAGCTGTTTTTT

j_gene: TRBJ1-1
v_gene: TRBV7-2
abundance: -
d_gene: -
CDR3aa: CASRQTGYSRDEAFF
CDR3nt: TGTGCCAGCAGGCAAACAGGCTACTCCAGGGATGAAGCTTTCTTT

j_gene: TRBJ1-3
v_gene: TRBV3-1/TRBV3-2
abundance: -
d_gene: TRBD1
CDR3aa: CASSYTGQGGGNTIYF
CDR3nt: TGTGCCAGCAGCTACACTGGACAGGGAGGAGGAAACACCATATATTTT

j_gene: TRBJ2-5
v_gene: TRBV2
abundance: -
d_gene: TRBD2
CDR3aa: CASSGVASGGPRETQYF
CDR3nt: TGTGCCAGCAGTGGGGTTGCTAGCGGGGGGCCCCGGGAGACCCAGTACTTC

j_gene: TRBJ1-3
v_gene: TRBV2
abundance: -
d_gene: -
CDR3aa: CASSTGPGNTIYF
CDR3nt: TGTGCCAGCAGCACAGGGCCTGGAAACACCATATATTTT

j_gene: TRBJ1-3
v_gene: TRBV3-1/TRBV3-2
abundance: -
d_gene: TRBD1
CDR3aa: CASSQDPGQGDTIYF
CDR3nt: TGTGCCAGCAGCCAAGATCCGGGACAGGGGGACACCATATATTTT

j_gene: TRBJ2-1
v_gene: TRBV19
abundance: -
d_gene: TRBD2
CDR3aa: CASSSYLGLAGDEQFF
CDR3nt: TGTGCCAGTAGCTCATATTTGGGACTAGCGGGCGATGAGCAGTTCTTC

j_gene: TRBJ1-2
v_gene: TRBV24-1
abundance: few
d_gene: TRBD1
CDR3aa: CATSSTDRGYYGYTF
CDR3nt: TGTGCCACCAGCTCTACCGACAGGGGATACTATGGCTACACCTTC

j_gene: TRBJ1-5
v_gene: TRBV29-1
abundance: -
d_gene: TRBD1
CDR3aa: CSVEVGTGGNQPQHF
CDR3nt: TGCAGCGTTGAAGTGGGGACAGGGGGCAATCAGCCCCAGCATTTT

j_gene: TRBJ2-5
v_gene: TRBV19
abundance: -
d_gene: TRBD2
CDR3aa: CASSILAGGRQETQYF
CDR3nt: TGTGCCAGTAGTATTTTAGCGGGGGGCCGCCAAGAGACCCAGTACTTC

j_gene: TRBJ1-1
v_gene: TRBV3-1/TRBV3-2
abundance: -
d_gene: TRBD1
CDR3aa: CASSFDREATEAFF
CDR3nt: TGTGCCAGCAGCTTCGACAGGGAGGCGACTGAAGCTTTCTTT

j_gene: TRBJ1-1
v_gene: TRBV30
abundance: -
d_gene: -
CDR3aa: CAWRLKLALVAFF
CDR3nt: TGTGCCTGGAGATTGAAGCTCGCCTTGGTAGCTTTCTTT

j_gene: TRBJ2-1
v_gene: TRBV7-8
abundance: -
d_gene: -
CDR3aa: CASSLGVYRTYEQFF
CDR3nt: TGTGCCAGCAGCTTAGGCGTATATAGAACCTATGAGCAGTTCTTC